Listed below are T cell receptor beta chains from one sample, sequenced in a study of T cells in Graves' hyperthyroidism and ophthalmopathy. TCRdb reprocessed the multiplex PCR reads via MiXCR and lists one record per CDR3 protein. The sample has under 400,000 distinct CDR3 sequences, roughly 13% seen once. Sequenced: blood. The receptors shown here come from a woman in her sixties or seventies with Graves' hyperthyroidism. CDR3s include the opening cysteine and the closing phenylalanine or tryptophan. A D gene is named only where the DNA matches it firmly. Not all rows give a size; the values are once, few, many and, for expanded clones, a class.

>many|TRBV24-1|TRBJ1-2|-
CATAPEGSNYGYTF
TGTGCCACAGCACCTGAGGGATCTAACTATGGCTACACCTTC
>many|TRBV30|TRBJ2-5|-
CAWSVLNRLGETQYF
TGTGCCTGGAGTGTACTGAACAGGCTGGGGGAGACCCAGTACTTC
>many|TRBV27|TRBJ1-1|-
CASSGKQGGTEAFF
TGTGCCAGCAGTGGGAAACAGGGTGGGACTGAAGCTTTCTTT
>-|TRBV5-5|TRBJ1-6|-
CASSLGPASGHSPLHF
TGTGCCAGCAGCTTGGGCCCCGCCAGCGGGCATTCACCCCTCCACTTT
>many|TRBV30|TRBJ1-1|-
CAWSWGENTEAFF
TGTGCCTGGAGTTGGGGGGAGAACACTGAAGCTTTCTTT
>many|TRBV3-1|TRBJ2-3|-
CASSQTEDTQYF
TGTGCCAGCAGCCAAACAGAGGATACGCAGTATTTT
>-|TRBV12-3/TRBV12-4|TRBJ2-2|-
CASSVLEELFF
TGTGCCAGCTCGGTTCTCGAGGAGCTGTTTTTT
>-|TRBV20-1|TRBJ2-3|TRBD2
CSATGLAGGPRTDTQYF
TGCAGTGCCACTGGACTAGCGGGAGGCCCGAGGACAGATACGCAGTATTTT
>many|TRBV7-9|TRBJ1-2|-
CASSPKRLSLISGYTF
TGTGCCAGCAGCCCGAAAAGGCTTAGCCTTATATCGGGCTACACCTTC
>many|TRBV13|TRBJ2-1|TRBD2
CASSSRTSGSYNEQFF
TGTGCCAGCAGCTCCCGGACTAGCGGGAGTTACAATGAGCAGTTCTTC
>-|TRBV28|TRBJ2-1|TRBD2
CASSPGTSGPRASGNEQFF
TGTGCCAGCAGTCCGGGGACTAGCGGGCCGAGGGCTTCGGGCAATGAGCAGTTCTTC